What follows are 9 T cell receptor beta chains derived from one specimen sequenced in a study of T cell responses to AZD1222 COVID-19 vaccine. Some clones are missing from TCRdb's copy, which holds only in-frame ones; the method was immunoSEQ multiplex PCR. The table lists some 130,000 clones, 88% of them singletons. This sample comprised peripheral blood, obtained on day 0 of AZD1222 vaccination. These receptors were collected from an adult in good health.

The chain links TRBV6-1 to TRBJ1-5; 7 bases agree with TRBD1. J lost 11 bases, V lost 3 bases, and 7 bases had no gene match. The CDR3 consists of 13 residues. CDR1 is MNHNS and CDR2 is SASEGT in the germline V gene. CDR3 coding DNA: TGTGCCAGCAGTGAGGGGACAGCCGTGTCCCAGCATTTT. Translation: CASSEGTAVSQHF.

The V gene is TRBV5-1, the J gene TRBJ1-2, with TRBD1 as a possible D gene (5 bases). CDR1 is SGHRS, CDR2 YFSETQ, per germline. The V end was cut by 3 bases, the J end by 6 bases, with 18 bases between. This CDR3 spans 15 amino acids. DNA for the CDR3: TGCGCCAGCAGCTCATCCATGGGGGGTCCACATGGCTACACCTTC. This codes for CASSSSMGGPHGYTF.

For this clone: In the same sample, other DNA sequences code for this CDR3. The rearrangement uses TRBV9 and TRBJ2-6; D not certain. V was shortened by 0 bases and J by 0 bases, with 4 bases between the two germline ends. Germline V gene lookup returns CDR1 SGDLS and CDR2 YYNGEE. The CDR3 runs to 15 residues. The CDR3 is CASSVASSGANVLTF. CDR3 nucleotides: TGTGCCAGCAGCGTAGCGAGCTCTGGGGCCAACGTCCTGACTTTC. Looking up the rest from reference TRBV9 and TRBJ2-6 gives the full variable domain: DSGVTQTPKHLITATGQRVTLRCSPRSGDLSVYWYQQSLDQGLQFLIQYYNGEERAKGNILERFSAQQFPDLHSELNLSSLELGDSALYFCASSVASSGANVLTFGAGSRLTVL.

The chain joins TRBV2 to TRBJ1-5; D might be TRBD1 (5 bases). V was cut by 7 bases and J by 5 bases, with 15 bases left in between. The CDR3 is 14 residues long. The V gene's germline CDR1 is SNHLY and CDR2 FYNNEI. As DNA, the CDR3 is TGTGCCAGCACCGGGGGGAGGGATGATCAGCCCCAGCATTTT. Its protein product is CASTGGRDDQPQHF.

The CDR3 loop reads CATSDSQGLETQYF. The DNA of the CDR3 is TGTGCCACCAGTGATTCCCAGGGACTAGAGACCCAGTACTTC. The V gene is TRBV24-1, the J gene TRBJ2-5; D might be TRBD2 (6 bases). This CDR3 is 14 amino acids long. The V gene's germline CDR1 is KGHDR and CDR2 SFDVKD. With 2 bases removed from V and 4 bases from J, the gap between germline ends came to 10 bases.

The chain is built from TRBV5-1 and TRBJ1-3, with D hard to call. CDR3 size: 14 residues. CDR1 SGHRS and CDR2 YFSETQ come from the germline V gene. Trimming pared 4 bases from V and 0 bases from J, leaving 8 bases between. This chain's CDR3 is CASSLESSGNTIYF. Written as DNA, the CDR3 is TGCGCCAGCAGCCTGGAGAGCTCTGGAAACACCATATATTTT. Full variable domain (remainder filled in from reference TRBV5-1 and TRBJ1-3): KAGVTQTPRYLIKTRGQQVTLSCSPISGHRSVSWYQQTPGQGLQFLFEYFSETQRNKGNFPGRFSGRQFSNSRSEMNVSTLELGDSALYLCASSLESSGNTIYFGEGSWLTVV.

The chain recombines TRBV14 with TRBJ1-2; no reliable D call. V shed 0 bases and J shed 3 bases, with 5 bases lying between them. CDR1 is SGHDN and CDR2 is FVKESK in the germline V gene. This CDR3 has 13 residues. CDR3 protein: CASSQDRYYGYTF. The CDR3 bases are TGTGCCAGCAGCCAAGACAGGTACTATGGCTACACCTTC. Drawing the rest from reference TRBV14 and TRBJ1-2, the complete variable domain is EAGVTQFPSHSVIEKGQTVTLRCDPISGHDNLYWYRRVMGKEIKFLLHFVKESKQDESGMPNNRFLAERTGGTYSTLKVQPAELEDSGVYFCASSQDRYYGYTFGSGTRLTVV.

V is TRBV9 and J is TRBJ1-2, with TRBD1 as a possible D gene (5 bases). Germline loops: CDR1 SGDLS, CDR2 YYNGEE. Trimming pared 0 bases from V and 2 bases from J, leaving 8 bases between. This CDR3 is built from 14 residues. CDR3 loop: CASSVGGRNYGYTF. In DNA, the CDR3 is TGTGCCAGCAGCGTAGGGGGGAGGAACTATGGCTACACCTTC.

The genes are TRBV5-4 and TRBJ2-1; 13 bases fit TRBD2. J was trimmed by 4 bases and V by 3 bases; bases with no gene match: 7. This CDR3 spans 17 amino acids. Germline V gene sequence: CDR1 SGHNT, CDR2 YYREEE (reference sequence). The CDR3 region is CASSSRVGLAGYNEQFF. Written as DNA, the CDR3 is TGTGCCAGCAGCTCTAGAGTGGGACTAGCGGGGTACAATGAGCAGTTCTTC.